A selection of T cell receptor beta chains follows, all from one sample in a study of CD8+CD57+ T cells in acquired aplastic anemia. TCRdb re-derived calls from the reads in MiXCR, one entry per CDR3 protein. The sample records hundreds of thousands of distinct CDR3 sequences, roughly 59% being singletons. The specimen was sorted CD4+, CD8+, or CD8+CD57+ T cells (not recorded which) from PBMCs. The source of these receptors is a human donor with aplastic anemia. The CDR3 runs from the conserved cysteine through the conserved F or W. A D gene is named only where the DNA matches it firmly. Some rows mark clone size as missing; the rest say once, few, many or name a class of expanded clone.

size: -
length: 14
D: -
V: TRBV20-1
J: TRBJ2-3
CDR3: CSARDLTSTDTQYF
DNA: TGCAGTGCTAGAGATCTAACTAGCACAGATACGCAGTATTTT

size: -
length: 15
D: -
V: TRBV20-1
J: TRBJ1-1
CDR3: CSARGGRASHNEAFF
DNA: TGCAGTGCTAGAGGCGGGAGGGCCTCCCACAATGAAGCTTTCTTT

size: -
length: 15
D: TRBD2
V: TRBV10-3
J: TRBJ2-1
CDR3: CAISASGLAEGRDFF
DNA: TGTGCCATCAGTGCCTCGGGACTAGCGGAAGGTAGGGACTTCTTC

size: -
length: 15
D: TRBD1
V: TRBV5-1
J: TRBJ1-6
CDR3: CASSLEGAGYQPLHF
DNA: TGCGCCAGCAGCCTCGAGGGGGCGGGATATCAGCCCCTCCACTTT

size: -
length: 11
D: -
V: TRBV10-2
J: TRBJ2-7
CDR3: CASSEGGSQYF
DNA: TGCGCCAGCAGTGAGGGGGGCTCTCAGTACTTC

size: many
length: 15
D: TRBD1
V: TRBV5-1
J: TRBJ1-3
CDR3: CASSSAGQGRNTIYF
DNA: TGCGCCAGCAGCTCCGCGGGACAGGGGAGAAACACCATATATTTT

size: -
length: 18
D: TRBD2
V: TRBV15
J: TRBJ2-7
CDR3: CATSRDPGGGSLSYEQYF
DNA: TGTGCCACCAGCAGAGATCCGGGAGGGGGATCCCTCTCCTACGAGCAGTACTTC

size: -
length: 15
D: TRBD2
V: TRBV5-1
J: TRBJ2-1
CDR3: CAGSLKTSGGAVRLF
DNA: TGCGCCGGCAGCCTTAAGACTAGCGGGGGGGCGGTTAGGCTCTTC

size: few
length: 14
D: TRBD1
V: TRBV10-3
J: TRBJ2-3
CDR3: CAIRDRGDTDTQYF
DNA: TGTGCCATCAGGGACAGGGGCGACACAGATACGCAGTATTTT

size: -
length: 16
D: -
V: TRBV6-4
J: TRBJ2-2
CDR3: CASSDSVFANTGELFF
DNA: TGTGCCAGCAGTGACTCTGTCTTCGCGAACACCGGGGAGCTGTTTTTT

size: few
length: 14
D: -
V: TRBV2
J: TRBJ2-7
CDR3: CASSQIGTTYEQYF
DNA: TGTGCCAGCAGCCAAATCGGGACAACCTACGAGCAGTACTTC

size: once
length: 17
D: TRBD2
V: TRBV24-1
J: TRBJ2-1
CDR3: CATMRGGHSGHYNEQFF
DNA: TGTGCCACCATGCGGGGGGGCCATAGTGGACATTACAATGAGCAGTTCTTC

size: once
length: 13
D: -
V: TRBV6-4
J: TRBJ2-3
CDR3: CASGRTETDTQYF
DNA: TGTGCCAGCGGCAGGACAGAGACAGATACGCAGTATTTT

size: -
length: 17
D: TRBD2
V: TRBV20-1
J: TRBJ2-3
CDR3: CSASGLAARYSTDTQYF
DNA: TGCAGTGCTTCAGGACTAGCGGCTCGGTATAGCACAGATACGCAGTATTTT

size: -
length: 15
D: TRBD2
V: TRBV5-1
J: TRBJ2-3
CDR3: CASSFSGRNTDTQYF
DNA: TGTGCCAGCAGCTTTAGCGGGCGAAACACAGATACGCAGTATTTT

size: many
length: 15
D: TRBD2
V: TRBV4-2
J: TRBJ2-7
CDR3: CASSQDPGLNREQYF
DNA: TGTGCCAGCAGCCAAGACCCGGGACTAAACCGCGAGCAGTACTTC

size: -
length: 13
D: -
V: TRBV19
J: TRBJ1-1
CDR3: CASSIGTDTEAFF
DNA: TGTGCCAGTAGTATAGGGACAGACACTGAAGCTTTCTTT

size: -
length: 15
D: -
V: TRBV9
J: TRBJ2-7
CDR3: CASSAAPSSSYEQYF
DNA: TGTGCCAGCAGCGCCGCACCGAGTAGCTCCTACGAGCAGTACTTC

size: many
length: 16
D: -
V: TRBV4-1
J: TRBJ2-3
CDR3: CASSQGPAPYTDTQYF
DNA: TGCGCCAGCAGCCAAGGGCCAGCGCCCTACACAGATACGCAGTATTTT

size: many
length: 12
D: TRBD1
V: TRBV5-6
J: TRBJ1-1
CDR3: CASRSPGGEAFF
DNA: TGTGCCAGCAGGAGTCCAGGGGGCGAAGCTTTCTTT

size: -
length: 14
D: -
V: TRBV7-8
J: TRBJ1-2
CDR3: CASSLQGNRYGYTF
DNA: TGTGCCAGCAGCTTACAGGGAAACCGGTACGGCTACACCTTC

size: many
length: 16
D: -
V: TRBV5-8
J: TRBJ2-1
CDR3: CASSLDSTSYYNEQFF
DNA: TGTGCCAGCAGCTTAGATAGCACTAGCTACTACAATGAGCAGTTCTTC

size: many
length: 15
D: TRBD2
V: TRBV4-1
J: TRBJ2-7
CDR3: CASSLPTSGRYEQYF
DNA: TGCGCCAGCAGCCTCCCGACTAGCGGGAGGTATGAGCAGTACTTC

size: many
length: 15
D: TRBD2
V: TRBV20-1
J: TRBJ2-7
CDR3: CSARGTSGASYEQYF
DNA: TGCAGTGCTAGAGGGACTAGCGGGGCTTCCTACGAGCAGTACTTC

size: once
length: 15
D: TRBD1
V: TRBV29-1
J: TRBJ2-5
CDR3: CSVGRGGQGWETQYF
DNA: TGCAGCGTTGGCCGTGGGGGACAGGGCTGGGAGACCCAGTACTTC

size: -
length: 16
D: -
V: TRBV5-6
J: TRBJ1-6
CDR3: CASSEQGWVYNSPLHF
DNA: TGTGCCAGCAGTGAGCAGGGATGGGTATATAATTCACCCCTCCACTTT

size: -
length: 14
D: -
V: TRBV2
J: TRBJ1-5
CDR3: CASSVIRADQPQHF
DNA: TGTGCCAGCAGTGTAATCAGGGCGGATCAGCCCCAGCATTTT

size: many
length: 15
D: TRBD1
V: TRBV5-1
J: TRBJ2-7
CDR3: CASSPRTGAPYEQYF
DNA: TGCGCCAGCAGCCCAAGGACAGGGGCTCCCTACGAGCAGTACTTC

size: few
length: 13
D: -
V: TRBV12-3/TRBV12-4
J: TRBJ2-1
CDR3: CASIVGGYNEQFF
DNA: TGTGCCAGCATCGTAGGGGGCTACAATGAGCAGTTCTTC

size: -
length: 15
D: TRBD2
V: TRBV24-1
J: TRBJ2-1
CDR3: CSTCERGRENNEQFF
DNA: TGTTCCACCTGTGAGAGAGGGAGGGAAAACAATGAGCAGTTCTTC

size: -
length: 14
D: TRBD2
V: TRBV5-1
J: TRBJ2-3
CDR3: CASSWEGRTDTQYF
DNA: TGCGCCAGCAGCTGGGAGGGCCGCACAGATACGCAGTATTTT

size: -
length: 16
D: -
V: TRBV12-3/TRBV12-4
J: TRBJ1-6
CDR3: CASSSRDILRGSPLHF
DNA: TGTGCCAGCAGTTCCCGGGACATTCTAAGGGGCTCACCCCTCCACTTT

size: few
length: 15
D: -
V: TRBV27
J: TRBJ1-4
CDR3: CASRPGRATNEKLFF
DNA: TGTGCCAGCAGACCGGGACGGGCAACTAATGAAAAACTGTTTTTT

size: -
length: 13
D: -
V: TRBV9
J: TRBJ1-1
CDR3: CASSLGVSTEAFF
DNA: TGTGCCAGCAGCCTTGGGGTCAGCACTGAAGCTTTCTTT

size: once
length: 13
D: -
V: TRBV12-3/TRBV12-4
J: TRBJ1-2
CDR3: CASSHRPLYGYTF
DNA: TGTGCCAGCAGCCATCGACCACTCTATGGCTACACCTTC

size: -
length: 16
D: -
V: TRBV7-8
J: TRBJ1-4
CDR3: CASSLARQGGPEKLFF
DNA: TGTGCCAGCAGCTTAGCTCGGCAGGGAGGGCCTGAAAAACTGTTTTTT

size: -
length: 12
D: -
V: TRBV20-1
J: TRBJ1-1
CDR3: CSAYGGRVRAFF
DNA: TGCAGTGCTTATGGTGGGAGGGTAAGAGCTTTCTTT

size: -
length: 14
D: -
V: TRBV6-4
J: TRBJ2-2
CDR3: CASSDTDRRGELFF
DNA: TGTGCCAGCAGTGACACTGACAGGCGGGGGGAGCTGTTTTTT

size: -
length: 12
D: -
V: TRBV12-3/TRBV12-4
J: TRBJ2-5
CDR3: CASSLQDRTQYF
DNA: TGTGCCAGCAGTTTACAAGACAGGACCCAGTACTTC

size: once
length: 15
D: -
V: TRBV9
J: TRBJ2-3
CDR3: CASSVLAGNTDTQYF
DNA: TGTGCCAGCAGCGTACTGGCGGGAAACACAGATACGCAGTATTTT

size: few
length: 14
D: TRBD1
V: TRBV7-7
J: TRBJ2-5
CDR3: CASSHDRAQETQYF
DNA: TGTGCTAGCAGCCACGACAGGGCTCAAGAGACCCAGTACTTC